These 8 T cell receptor beta chains originate from one sample sequenced in a study of blood T cell repertoires in COVID-19. Measured with immunoSEQ multiplex PCR; TCRdb has only the in-frame clones, and not every one. The data contain hundreds of thousands of clones, nearly 85% of them singletons. Sequencing used peripheral blood. The receptor set was obtained from a woman between 25 and 40 years old with COVID-19, enrolled during active disease.

V and J are TRBV6-5 and TRBJ2-1; 14 positions agree with TRBD2. Germline trimming cut 6 bases from V and 9 bases from J; bases unmatched to any gene: 7. This CDR3 has 15 amino acids. Germline CDR1 is MNHEY and CDR2 is SVGAGI. This CDR3 reads CASRAGLAGVVEQFF. The CDR3 DNA reads TGTGCCAGCAGGGCGGGACTAGCGGGGGTAGTTGAGCAGTTCTTC.

V is TRBV9 and J is TRBJ2-1; 11 positions agree with TRBD2. This CDR3 comprises 15 residues. The germline V gene has CDR1 SGDLS and CDR2 YYNGEE. V lost 2 bases to trimming and J lost 3 bases; unmatched junction nucleotides: 1. CDR3 sequence (DNA): TGTGCCAGCAGCGTGGGACTAGCGGACTACAATGAGCAGTTCTTC. Its translation: CASSVGLADYNEQFF.

This chain connects TRBV19 to TRBJ2-1; TRBD1 matches 7 bases. The V gene's germline CDR1 is LNHDA and CDR2 SQIVND (reference sequence). The V gene end was trimmed by 6 bases and the J gene end by 4 bases; junction bases not matched to a gene: 9. This CDR3 spans 15 amino acids. The CDR3 region is CASSTGQLSYNEQFF. DNA of the CDR3: TGTGCCAGTAGCACGGGACAGTTATCTTACAATGAGCAGTTCTTC.

This chain uses TRBV7-2 with TRBJ2-3; 10 bases map to TRBD2. The length of the CDR3 is 14 residues. The V segment lost 7 bases and the J segment 8 bases; nucleotides outside the gene matches: 9. Per the germline V gene, CDR1 is SGHTA and CDR2 is FQGNSA. The CDR3 DNA sequence: TGTGCCAGCACCTCCGGACTAGCGGACCCTACGCAGTATTTT. Protein sequence: CASTSGLADPTQYF.

The chain has TRBV3-1 (or the pseudogene TRBV3-2) and TRBJ1-4; D is ambiguous. Per germline, CDR1 LGHDT and CDR2 YNNKEL (reference sequence). The CDR3 has 14 residues. The V end lost 4 bases, the J end lost 8 bases, and 14 bases lay between the germline ends. As DNA, the CDR3 is TGTGCCAGCAGCCTGGGCAGCGGTGCGGAAAAACTGTTTTTT. This encodes CASSLGSGAEKLFF.

The chain is built from TRBV30 and TRBJ2-7; 10 nucleotides match TRBD2. This CDR3 region has 13 residues. Germline V lookup: CDR1 GTSNPN, CDR2 SVGIG (reference sequence). The V segment lost 3 bases and the J segment 7 bases; nucleotides outside the gene matches: 6. The CDR3 reads CAWSYELAGEQYF. The DNA of the CDR3 is TGTGCCTGGAGCTACGAACTAGCGGGAGAGCAGTACTTC. The whole variable domain, remainder taken from reference TRBV30 and TRBJ2-7, is SQTIHQWPATLVQPVGSPLSLECTVEGTSNPNLYWYRQAAGRGLQLLFYSVGIGQISSEVPQNLSASRPQDRQFILSSKKLLLSDSGFYLCAWSYELAGEQYFGPGTRLTVT.

The J gene is TRBJ2-7, the V gene TRBV28; 7 positions agree with TRBD1. In germline, CDR1 is MDHEN, CDR2 SYDVKM. This CDR3 contains 14 residues. V gave up 6 bases and J gave up 1 base; unmatched junction bases: 6. CDR3 nucleotide sequence: TGTGCCAGCAGCCATATACAGGGGTCCTACGAGCAGTACTTC. The encoded protein is CASSHIQGSYEQYF.

The rearrangement joins TRBV19 to TRBJ2-1; D uncertain. The V gene lost 8 bases and the J gene lost 8 bases, with 13 bases spanning the gap. CDR1 LNHDA and CDR2 SQIVND come from the germline V gene (reference sequence). This CDR3 contains 12 residues. CDR3 DNA sequence: TGTGCCAGTGCCCGGAGAGTCGATGAGCAGTTCTTC. Translated: CASARRVDEQFF.